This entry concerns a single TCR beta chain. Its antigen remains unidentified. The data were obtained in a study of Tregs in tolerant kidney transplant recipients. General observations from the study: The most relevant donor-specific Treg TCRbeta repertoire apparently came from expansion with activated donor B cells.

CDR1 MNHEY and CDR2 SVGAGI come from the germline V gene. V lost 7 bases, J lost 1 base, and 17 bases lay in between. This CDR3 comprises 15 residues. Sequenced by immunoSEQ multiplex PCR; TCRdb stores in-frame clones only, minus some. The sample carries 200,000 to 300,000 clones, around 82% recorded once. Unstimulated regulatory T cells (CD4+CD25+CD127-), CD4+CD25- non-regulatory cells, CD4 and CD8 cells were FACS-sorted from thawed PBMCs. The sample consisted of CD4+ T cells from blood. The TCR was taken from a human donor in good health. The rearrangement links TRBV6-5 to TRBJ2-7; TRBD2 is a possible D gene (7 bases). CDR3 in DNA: TGTGCCAGCATCCGAATAGGGGGGGCGTCCTACGAGCAGTACTTC. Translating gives CASIRIGGASYEQYF.